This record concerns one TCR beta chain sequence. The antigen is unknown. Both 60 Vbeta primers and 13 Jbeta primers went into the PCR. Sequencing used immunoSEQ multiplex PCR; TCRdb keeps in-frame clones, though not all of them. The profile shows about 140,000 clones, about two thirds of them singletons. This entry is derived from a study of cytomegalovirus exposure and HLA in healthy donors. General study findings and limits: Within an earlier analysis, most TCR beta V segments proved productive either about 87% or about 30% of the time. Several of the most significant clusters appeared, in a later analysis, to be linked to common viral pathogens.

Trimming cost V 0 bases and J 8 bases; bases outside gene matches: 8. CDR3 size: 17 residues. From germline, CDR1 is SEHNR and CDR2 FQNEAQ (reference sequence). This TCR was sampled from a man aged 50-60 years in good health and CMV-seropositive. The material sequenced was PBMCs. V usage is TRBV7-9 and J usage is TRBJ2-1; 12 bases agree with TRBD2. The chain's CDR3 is CASSLASSGGDVYEQFF. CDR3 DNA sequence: TGTGCCAGCAGCTTAGCGTCTAGCGGGGGGGATGTTTATGAGCAGTTCTTC.